This passage covers 10 T cell receptor beta chains from one sample sequenced in a study of blood T cell repertoires in COVID-19. Method: immunoSEQ multiplex PCR; TCRdb's copy keeps in-frame clones and lacks some. The sample lists approximately 140,000 clones; over 80% were seen once. Material: peripheral blood. The receptors shown here come from a man older than 75 with acute or convalescent COVID-19.

About this clone itself: Other DNA variants within this sample encode the same CDR3. The chain is built from TRBV5-1 and TRBJ2-1; maybe TRBD2 (7 bases). Germline V gene data show CDR1 as SGHRS and CDR2 as YFSETQ. This CDR3 region has 14 residues. V lost 2 bases and J 4 bases, leaving 10 bases between the germline ends. In DNA, the CDR3 is TGCGCCAGCAGCTTAGGGGGGGATTACAATGAGCAGTTCTTC. This gives the protein CASSLGGDYNEQFF.

The chain employs TRBV5-1 and TRBJ2-3; 10 nucleotides match TRBD2. V shed 3 bases and J 2 bases; nucleotides not matched to a gene: 3. Germline V gene data show CDR1 as SGHRS and CDR2 as YFSETQ. This CDR3 is 15 amino acids long. The CDR3 loop is CASSSLAGNTDTQYF. The CDR3, as DNA: TGCGCCAGCAGCTCACTAGCGGGGAACACAGATACGCAGTATTTT.

The gene calls are TRBV28 and TRBJ2-7; 10 nucleotides line up with TRBD1. Germline V CDR1 and CDR2: MDHEN, SYDVKM. V trimming: 5 bases; J trimming: 0 bases; junction bases outside the gene matches: 22. The CDR3 consists of 21 residues. CDR3: CASSPPGQGIPLDLGSYEQYF. The CDR3 DNA reads as TGTGCCAGCAGTCCTCCGGGACAGGGGATCCCTCTCGACTTAGGCTCCTACGAGCAGTACTTC.

The chain combines TRBV18 with TRBJ2-2; 8 nucleotides match TRBD1. There are 17 residues in the CDR3. Germline V CDR1 and CDR2: KGHSH, LQKENI. V gave up 1 base and J gave up 5 bases; unmatched junction bases: 9. The CDR3 DNA is TGTGCCAGCTCACCACTCGCCGGGACAGGACCTACCGGGGAGCTGTTTTTT. The encoded protein is CASSPLAGTGPTGELFF. Using reference TRBV18 and TRBJ2-2 for the parts outside the CDR3, the full variable domain is NAGVMQNPRHLVRRRGQEARLRCSPMKGHSHVYWYRQLPEEGLKFMVYLQKENIIDESGMPKERFSAEFPKEGPSILRIQQVVRGDSAAYFCASSPLAGTGPTGELFFGEGSRLTVL.

Of note for this clone: A junction end diverges from the germline sequence, so it may reflect a read error. This rearrangement joins TRBV3-1 (or the pseudogene TRBV3-2) to TRBJ2-7; 7 nucleotides agree with TRBD1. The germline CDR1 and CDR2 sequences are LGHDT and YNNKEL (reference sequence). The CDR3 sequence is 14 residues long. CDR3 coding DNA: TGTGCCAGCAGCCAAGAAGTAAAGGTGGGACAGCGCATCTTC. Protein product: CASSQEVKVGQRIF.

The chain has TRBV27 and TRBJ1-6; D not resolved. Looked up from germline, CDR1 is MNHEY and CDR2 is SMNVEV (reference sequence). The CDR3 extends over 15 amino acids. Trimming shortened V by 7 bases and J by 5 bases, and 15 bases separated the two germline ends. This chain's CDR3 is CASTPGTVDNSPLHF. The CDR3 DNA is TGTGCCAGCACCCCCGGTACGGTGGATAATTCACCCCTCCACTTT.

In nucleotides, the CDR3 is TGTGCCAGCAGCCAAGGTAGGGACAGGGGCGAGCAGTACTTC. Its translation: CASSQGRDRGEQYF. The chain combines TRBV3-1 (or the pseudogene TRBV3-2) with TRBJ2-7, with 10 bases matching TRBD1. Germline V CDR1 and CDR2: LGHDT, YNNKEL (reference sequence). After removal of 1 base from V and 6 bases from J, the junction contained 3 bases not matched to a gene. The CDR3 extends over 14 amino acids.

The gene calls are TRBV11-2 and TRBJ1-2; TRBD1 agrees at 7 bases. Germline trimming cut 6 bases from V and 0 bases from J; bases unmatched to any gene: 10. Germline V gene lookup returns CDR1 SGHAT and CDR2 FQNNGV. The CDR3 covers 16 residues. The chain's CDR3 is CASRRKGQTANYGYTF. The CDR3 region has the DNA TGTGCCAGCAGGCGAAAGGGACAGACAGCTAACTATGGCTACACCTTC.

This chain connects TRBV10-3 to TRBJ2-5, with TRBD1 matching 9 bases. This CDR3 contains 17 residues. Germline values: CDR1 ENHRY, CDR2 SYGVKD. The junction had 10 bases not matched to a gene; V was cut back by 2 bases and J by 3 bases. CDR3: CAISEALQGAPEETQYF. In DNA, the CDR3 is TGTGCCATCAGTGAGGCCCTACAGGGGGCGCCGGAAGAGACCCAGTACTTC.

The chain is built from TRBV3-1 (or the pseudogene TRBV3-2) and TRBJ2-7; 11 bases are shared with TRBD2. The CDR3 has 14 residues. V shed 4 bases and J 3 bases; nucleotides not matched to a gene: 2. CDR1 and CDR2 (germline): LGHDT, YNNKEL (reference sequence). This CDR3 reads CASSPSGRIYEQYF. Written as DNA, the CDR3 is TGTGCCAGCAGCCCTAGCGGGAGGATCTACGAGCAGTACTTC.